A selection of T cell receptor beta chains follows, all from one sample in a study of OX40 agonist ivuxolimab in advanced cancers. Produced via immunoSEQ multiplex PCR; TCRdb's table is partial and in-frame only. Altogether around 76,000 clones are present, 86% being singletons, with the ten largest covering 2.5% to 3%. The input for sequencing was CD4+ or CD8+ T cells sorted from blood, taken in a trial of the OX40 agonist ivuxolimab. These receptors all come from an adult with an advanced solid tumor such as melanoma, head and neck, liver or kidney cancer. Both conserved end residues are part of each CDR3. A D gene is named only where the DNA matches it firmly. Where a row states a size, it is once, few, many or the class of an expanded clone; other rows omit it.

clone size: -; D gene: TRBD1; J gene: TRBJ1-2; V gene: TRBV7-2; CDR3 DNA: TGTGCCAGCAGCCGGGACAGGGTCCAATATGGCTACACCTTC; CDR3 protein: CASSRDRVQYGYTF
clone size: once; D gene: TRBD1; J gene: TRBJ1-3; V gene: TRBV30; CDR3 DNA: TGTGCCTGGAGTGTCTTCAACAGGGGTTTCTCTGGAAACACCATATATTTT; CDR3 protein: CAWSVFNRGFSGNTIYF
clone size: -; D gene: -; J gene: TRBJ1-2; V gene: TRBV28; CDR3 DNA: TGTGCCAGCAGTTTAAGGGCAGGTGCCCCAGTGAGGGGAGGCTACACCTTC; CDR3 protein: CASSLRAGAPVRGGYTF
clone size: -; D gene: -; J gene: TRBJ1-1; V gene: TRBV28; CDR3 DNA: TGTGCCAGCACCTACAGGGCGACCCGTTCTGAAGCTTTCTTT; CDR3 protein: CASTYRATRSEAFF
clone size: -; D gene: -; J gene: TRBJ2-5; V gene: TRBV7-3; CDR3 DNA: TGTGCCAGCAGTCAGGGGGCGGGAGGGACCCAGTACTTC; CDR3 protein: CASSQGAGGTQYF
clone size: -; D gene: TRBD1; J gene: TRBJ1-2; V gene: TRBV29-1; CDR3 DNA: TGCAGCGTTCGAAGACAGGGGAACTATGGCTACACCTTC; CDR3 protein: CSVRRQGNYGYTF
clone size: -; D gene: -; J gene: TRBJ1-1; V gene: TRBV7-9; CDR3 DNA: TGTGCCAGCAGCTTAGCGAGAGGGGGATACGGAGCTTTCTTT; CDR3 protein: CASSLARGGYGAFF
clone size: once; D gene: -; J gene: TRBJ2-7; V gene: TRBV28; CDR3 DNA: TGTGCCAGTGGGCGGGGTAATGGGGTGGAGCAGTACTTC; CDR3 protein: CASGRGNGVEQYF
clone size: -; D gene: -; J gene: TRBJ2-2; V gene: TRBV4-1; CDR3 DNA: TGCGCCAGCAGCCAACGCTTCACCGGGGAGCTGTTTTTT; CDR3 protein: CASSQRFTGELFF
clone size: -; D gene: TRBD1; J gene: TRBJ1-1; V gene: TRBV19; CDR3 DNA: TGTGCCAGCCGATCAGGGGGCATGAACACTGAAGCTTTCTTT; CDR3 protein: CASRSGGMNTEAFF
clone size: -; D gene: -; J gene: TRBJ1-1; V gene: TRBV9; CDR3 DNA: TGTGCCAGCAGCGCCGAAAGTGGGGGCACTGAAGCTTTCTTT; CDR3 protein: CASSAESGGTEAFF
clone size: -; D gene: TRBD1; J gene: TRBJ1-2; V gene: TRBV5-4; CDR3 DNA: TGTGCCAGCAGCTTGGCACCAGGGGGTGACTATGGCTACACCTTC; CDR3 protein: CASSLAPGGDYGYTF
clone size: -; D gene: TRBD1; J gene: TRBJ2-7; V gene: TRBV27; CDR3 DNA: TGTGCCAGCAGTCGGACCGGGACAGGGGGCTTCGAGCAGTACTTC; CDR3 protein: CASSRTGTGGFEQYF
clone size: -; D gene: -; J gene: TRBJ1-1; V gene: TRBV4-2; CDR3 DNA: TGTGCCAGCAGCCCCACGCAGGGGTCGGTCACTGAAGCTTTCTTT; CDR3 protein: CASSPTQGSVTEAFF
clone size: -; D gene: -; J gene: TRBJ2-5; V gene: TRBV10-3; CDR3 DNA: TGTGCCATCAGTGAGTCGCGGGGGCCGGGAGAGACCCAGTACTTC; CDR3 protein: CAISESRGPGETQYF
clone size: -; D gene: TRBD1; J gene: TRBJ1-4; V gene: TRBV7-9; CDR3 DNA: TGTGCCAGCAGCTCCAACAGGGGGTCGGGCACTAATGAAAAACTGTTTTTT; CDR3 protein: CASSSNRGSGTNEKLFF
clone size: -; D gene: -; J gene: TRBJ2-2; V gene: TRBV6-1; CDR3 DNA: TGTGCCAGCAGTGAAGCGCTTCGACGGGGCGCGAGCACCGGGGAGCTGTTTTTT; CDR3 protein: CASSEALRRGASTGELFF
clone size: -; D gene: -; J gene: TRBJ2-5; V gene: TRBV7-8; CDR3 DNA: TGTGCCAGCAGCTTCACCCGCACTCAAGAGACCCAGTACTTC; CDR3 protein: CASSFTRTQETQYF
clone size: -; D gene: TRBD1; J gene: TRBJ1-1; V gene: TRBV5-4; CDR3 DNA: TGTGCCAGCAGCCGGGACAGGAACACTGAAGCTTTCTTT; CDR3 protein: CASSRDRNTEAFF
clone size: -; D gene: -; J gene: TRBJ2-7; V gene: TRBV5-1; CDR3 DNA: TGCGCCAGCACCTTGGGATACGAGCAGTACTTC; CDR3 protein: CASTLGYEQYF
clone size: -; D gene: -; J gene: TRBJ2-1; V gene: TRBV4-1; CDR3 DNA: TGCGCCAGCAGCCAAGGTACTAATGCGCGCGAGCAGTTCTTC; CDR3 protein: CASSQGTNAREQFF
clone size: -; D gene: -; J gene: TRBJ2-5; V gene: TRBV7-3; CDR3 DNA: TGTGCCAGCAGCTTAAGAAGGACAAATCGGGAGACCCAGTACTTC; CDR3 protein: CASSLRRTNRETQYF
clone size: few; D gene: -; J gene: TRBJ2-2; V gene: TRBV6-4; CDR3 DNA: TGTGCCAGCCGCCTAGCTGCGAACACCGGGGAGCTGTTTTTT; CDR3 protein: CASRLAANTGELFF
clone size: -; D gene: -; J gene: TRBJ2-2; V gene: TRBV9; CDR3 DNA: TGTGCCAGCAGCACAAGTCGGGGGCCCGGGGAGCTGTTTTTT; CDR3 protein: CASSTSRGPGELFF
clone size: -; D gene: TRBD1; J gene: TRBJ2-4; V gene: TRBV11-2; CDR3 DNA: TGTGCCAGCAGGGGGATACGTGGGACAGGGGGCATCAAAAACATTCAGTACTTC; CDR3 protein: CASRGIRGTGGIKNIQYF
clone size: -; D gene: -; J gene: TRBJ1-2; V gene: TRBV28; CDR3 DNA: TGTGCCAGCAGCCCGCGGAATCCGTATGGCTACACCTTC; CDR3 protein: CASSPRNPYGYTF
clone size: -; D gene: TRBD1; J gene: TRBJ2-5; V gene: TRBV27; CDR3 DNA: TGTGCCAGCAGTTCCTGGACAGGGCAAGAGACCCAGTACTTC; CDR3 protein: CASSSWTGQETQYF
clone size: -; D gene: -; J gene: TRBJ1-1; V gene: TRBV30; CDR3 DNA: TGTGCCTGGAGGCCCACCAGGGTCACTGAAGCTTTCTTT; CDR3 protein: CAWRPTRVTEAFF
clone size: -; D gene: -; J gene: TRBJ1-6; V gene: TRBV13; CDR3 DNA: TGTGCCAGCAGCCCTGGGGGTTGGACAGCGAGTAATTCACCCCTCCACTTT; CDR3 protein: CASSPGGWTASNSPLHF
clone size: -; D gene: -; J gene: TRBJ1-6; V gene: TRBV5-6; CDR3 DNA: TGTGCCAGCAGTTTAATTCCGGCCGGAAATTCACCCCTCCACTTT; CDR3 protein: CASSLIPAGNSPLHF
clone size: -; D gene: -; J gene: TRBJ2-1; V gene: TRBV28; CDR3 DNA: TGTGCCAGCAGGGACTACCGAGGTGAGCAGTTCTTC; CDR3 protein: CASRDYRGEQFF
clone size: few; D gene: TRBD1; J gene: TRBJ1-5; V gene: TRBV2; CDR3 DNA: TGTGCCAGCAGGACAGGGTTAAGCAATCAGCCCCAGCATTTT; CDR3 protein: CASRTGLSNQPQHF
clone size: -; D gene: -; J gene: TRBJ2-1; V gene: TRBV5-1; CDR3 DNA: TGCGCCAGCAGCCTTATAAGAGGGGATGGTGAGCAGTTCTTC; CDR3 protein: CASSLIRGDGEQFF